This TCR beta chain was documented in a study of response to subunit inactivated influenza vaccine. Whole-study findings and limits: T cells newly recruited by each seasonal influenza vaccination are few, the authors suggested.

Trimming took 3 bases from V and 6 from J; bases not matched to a gene: 3. The CDR3 spans 13 residues. TCRdb analysed the RT-PCR reads with MiXCR anew, one entry per CDR3 protein. The sample shows approximately 520,000 distinct CDR3 sequences, about 15% of them seen only once. A note on this clonotype: Its specificity is not known.

Here the sequenced sample was CD4+ T cells sorted from PBMCs, taken approximately 25 months after vaccination. This clonotype originated in a man between 45 and 75 years old who received an inactivated influenza vaccine. This chain links TRBV12-3 or TRBV12-4 with TRBJ2-5, with TRBD2 matching over 8 bases. The CDR3, as DNA: TGTGCCAGCAGTTTGCGGGAGGTAAAGACCCAGTACTTC. This gives the protein CASSLREVKTQYF.